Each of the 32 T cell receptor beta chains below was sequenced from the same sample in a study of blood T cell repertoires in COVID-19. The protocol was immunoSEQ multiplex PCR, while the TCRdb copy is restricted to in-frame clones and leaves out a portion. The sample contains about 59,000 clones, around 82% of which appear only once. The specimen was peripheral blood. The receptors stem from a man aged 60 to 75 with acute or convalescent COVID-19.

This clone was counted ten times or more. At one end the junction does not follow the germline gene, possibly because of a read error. The CDR3 sequence is CASSGDGFFTGNTIYF. DNA of the CDR3: TGCGCCAGCAGCGGTGACGGGTTTTTCACTGGGAACACCATATATTTT. V is TRBV4-1 and J is TRBJ1-3, with D unresolved. Germline CDR1 MGHRA, CDR2 YSYEKL. This CDR3 is 16 amino acids long.

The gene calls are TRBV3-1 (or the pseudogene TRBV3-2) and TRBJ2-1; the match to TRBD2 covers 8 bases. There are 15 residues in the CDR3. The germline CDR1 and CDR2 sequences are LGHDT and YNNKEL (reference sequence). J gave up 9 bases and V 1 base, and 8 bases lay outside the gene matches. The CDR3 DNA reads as TGTGCCAGCAGCCAAGTGCTAGCGGGCTTCGGTGAGCAGTTCTTC. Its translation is CASSQVLAGFGEQFF.

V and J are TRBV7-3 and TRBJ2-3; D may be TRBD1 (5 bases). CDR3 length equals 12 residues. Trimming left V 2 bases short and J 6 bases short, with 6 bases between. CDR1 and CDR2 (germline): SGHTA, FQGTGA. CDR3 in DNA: TGTGCCAGCAGCTTATACAGGGATACGCAGTATTTT. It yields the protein CASSLYRDTQYF.

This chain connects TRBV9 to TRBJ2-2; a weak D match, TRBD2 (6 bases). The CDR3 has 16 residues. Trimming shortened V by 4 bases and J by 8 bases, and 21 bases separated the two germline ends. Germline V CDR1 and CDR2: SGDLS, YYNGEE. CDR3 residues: CASSSPPGGSRGELFF. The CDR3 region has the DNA TGTGCCAGCAGCTCCCCCCCCGGGGGTTCCCGTGGGGAGCTGTTTTTT.

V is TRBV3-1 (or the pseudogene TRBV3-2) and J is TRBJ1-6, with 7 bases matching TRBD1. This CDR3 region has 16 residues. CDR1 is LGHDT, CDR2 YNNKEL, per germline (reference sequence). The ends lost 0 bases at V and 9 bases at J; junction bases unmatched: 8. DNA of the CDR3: TGTGCCAGCAGCCAAGATGGGAACAGGGGCGCTTCACCCCTCCACTTT. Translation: CASSQDGNRGASPLHF.

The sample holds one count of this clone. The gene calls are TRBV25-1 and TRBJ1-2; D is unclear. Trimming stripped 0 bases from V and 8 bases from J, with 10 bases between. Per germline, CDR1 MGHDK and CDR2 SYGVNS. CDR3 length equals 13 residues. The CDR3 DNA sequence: TGTGCCAGCAGTGAATACGTGGGTAGCGGCTACACCTTC. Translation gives CASSEYVGSGYTF.

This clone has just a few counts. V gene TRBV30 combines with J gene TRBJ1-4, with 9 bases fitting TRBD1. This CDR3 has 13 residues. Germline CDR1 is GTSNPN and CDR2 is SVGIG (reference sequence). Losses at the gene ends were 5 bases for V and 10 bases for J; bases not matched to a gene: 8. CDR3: CAWLPGQGGKLFF. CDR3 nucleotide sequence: TGTGCCTGGCTACCGGGACAGGGTGGAAAACTGTTTTTT.

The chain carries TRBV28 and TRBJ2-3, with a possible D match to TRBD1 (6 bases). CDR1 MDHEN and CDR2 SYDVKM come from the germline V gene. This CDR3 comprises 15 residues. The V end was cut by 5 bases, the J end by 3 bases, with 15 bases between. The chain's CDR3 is CASSTTGGKTDTQYF. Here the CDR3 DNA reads TGTGCCAGCAGTACGACAGGTGGGAAGACAGATACGCAGTATTTT.

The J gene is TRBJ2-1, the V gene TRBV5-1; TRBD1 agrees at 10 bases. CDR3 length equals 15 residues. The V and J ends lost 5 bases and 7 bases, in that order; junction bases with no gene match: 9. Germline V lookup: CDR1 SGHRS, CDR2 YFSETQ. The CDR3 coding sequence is TGCGCCAGCAGTGACTCCGGGACAGGGGAAAATGAGCAGTTCTTC. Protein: CASSDSGTGENEQFF.

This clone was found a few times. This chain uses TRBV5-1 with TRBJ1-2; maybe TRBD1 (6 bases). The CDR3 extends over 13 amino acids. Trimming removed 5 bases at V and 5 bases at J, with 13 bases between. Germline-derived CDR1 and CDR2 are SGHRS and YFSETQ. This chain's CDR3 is CASSAGQTYGYTF. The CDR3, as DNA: TGCGCCAGCAGTGCCGGACAGACATATGGCTACACCTTC.

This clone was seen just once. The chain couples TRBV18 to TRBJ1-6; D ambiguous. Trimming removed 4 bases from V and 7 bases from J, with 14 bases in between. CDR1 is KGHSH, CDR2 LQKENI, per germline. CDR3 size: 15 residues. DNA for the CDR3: TGTGCCAGCTCACGGCGACAAGAAAGAAATTCACCCCTCCACTTT. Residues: CASSRRQERNSPLHF.

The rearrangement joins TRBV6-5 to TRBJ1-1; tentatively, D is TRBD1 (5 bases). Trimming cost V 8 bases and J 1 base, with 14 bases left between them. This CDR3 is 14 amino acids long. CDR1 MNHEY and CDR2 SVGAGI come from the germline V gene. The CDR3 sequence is CASGSRQRNTEAFF. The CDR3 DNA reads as TGTGCCAGCGGCTCCCGACAGCGGAACACTGAAGCTTTCTTT.

CDR3 sequence (DNA): TGTGCCAGCAGCCCGGAAAGGGCGCGGGCGAATACGCAGTATTTT. It yields the protein CASSPERARANTQYF. V and J are TRBV21-1 and TRBJ2-3; TRBD2, the table's D call, was not compared with the DNA. TRBV21-1 represents a pseudogene. This CDR3 has 15 residues.

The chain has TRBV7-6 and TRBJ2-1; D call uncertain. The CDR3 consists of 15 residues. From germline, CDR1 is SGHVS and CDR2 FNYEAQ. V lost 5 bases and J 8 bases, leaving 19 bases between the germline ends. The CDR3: CASSRSLGPRDEQFF. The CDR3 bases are TGTGCCAGCAGCCGCTCTCTCGGTCCTCGCGATGAGCAGTTCTTC.

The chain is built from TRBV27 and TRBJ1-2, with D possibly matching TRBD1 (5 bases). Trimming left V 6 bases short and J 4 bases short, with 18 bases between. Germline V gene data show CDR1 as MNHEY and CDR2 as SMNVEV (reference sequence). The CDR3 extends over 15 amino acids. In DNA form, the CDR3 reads TGTGCCAGCAGCTCCCTATCGGCGGGGGGCTATGGCTACACCTTC. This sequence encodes CASSSLSAGGYGYTF.

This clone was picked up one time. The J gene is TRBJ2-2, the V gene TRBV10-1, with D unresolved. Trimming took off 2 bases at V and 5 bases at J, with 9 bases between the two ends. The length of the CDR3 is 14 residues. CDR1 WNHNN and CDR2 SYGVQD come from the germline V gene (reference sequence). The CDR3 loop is CASSERSGTGELFF. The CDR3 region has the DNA TGCGCCAGCAGTGAGAGGAGTGGAACCGGGGAGCTGTTTTTT.

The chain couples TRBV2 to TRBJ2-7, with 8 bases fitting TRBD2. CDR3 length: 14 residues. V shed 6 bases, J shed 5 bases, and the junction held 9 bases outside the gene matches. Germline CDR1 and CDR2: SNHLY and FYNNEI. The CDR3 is CASRTGGASHEQYF. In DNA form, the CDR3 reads TGTGCCAGCAGGACGGGGGGGGCTAGCCACGAGCAGTACTTC.

The chain's CDR3 is CASTHAVGNTIYF. CDR3 DNA sequence: TGTGCCAGCACACACGCAGTAGGAAACACCATATATTTT. The rearrangement links TRBV7-9 to TRBJ1-3; D is unresolved. V was shortened by 7 bases and J by 4 bases, with 11 bases between the two germline ends. In germline, CDR1 is SEHNR, CDR2 FQNEAQ (reference sequence). The CDR3 has 13 residues.

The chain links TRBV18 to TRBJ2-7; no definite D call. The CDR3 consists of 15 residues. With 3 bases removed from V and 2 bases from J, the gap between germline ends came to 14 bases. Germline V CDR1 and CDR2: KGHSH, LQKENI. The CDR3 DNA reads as TGTGCCAGCTCACCTAGAATGGCGGATACCTACGAGCAGTACTTC. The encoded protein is CASSPRMADTYEQYF.

CDR3 sequence: CASSLPGLREYF. The CDR3 DNA sequence: TGTGCCAGCAGCCTGCCGGGGTTAAGGGAGTACTTC. The rearrangement joins TRBV6-6 to TRBJ2-7, with D perhaps matching TRBD2 (5 bases). Germline loops: CDR1 MNHNY, CDR2 SVGAGI (reference sequence). Trimming took off 6 bases at V and 11 bases at J, with 17 bases between the two ends. CDR3 size: 12 residues.

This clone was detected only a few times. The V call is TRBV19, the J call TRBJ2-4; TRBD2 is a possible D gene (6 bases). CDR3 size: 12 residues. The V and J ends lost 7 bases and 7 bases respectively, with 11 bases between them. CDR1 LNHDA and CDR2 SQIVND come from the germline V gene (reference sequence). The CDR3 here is CASNPGGNIQYF. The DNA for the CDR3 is TGTGCCAGTAACCCCGGGGGTAACATTCAGTACTTC.

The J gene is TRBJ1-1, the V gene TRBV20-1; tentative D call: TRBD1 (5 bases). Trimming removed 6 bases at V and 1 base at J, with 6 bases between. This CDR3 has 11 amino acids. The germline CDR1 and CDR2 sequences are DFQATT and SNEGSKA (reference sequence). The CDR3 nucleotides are TGCAGTGCCGGGGGGAACACTGAAGCTTTCTTT. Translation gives CSAGGNTEAFF.

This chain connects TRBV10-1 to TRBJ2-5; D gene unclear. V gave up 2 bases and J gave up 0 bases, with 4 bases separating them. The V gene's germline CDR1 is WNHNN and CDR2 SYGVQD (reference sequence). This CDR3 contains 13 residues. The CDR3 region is CASSEGHQETQYF. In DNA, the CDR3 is TGCGCCAGCAGTGAGGGGCACCAAGAGACCCAGTACTTC.

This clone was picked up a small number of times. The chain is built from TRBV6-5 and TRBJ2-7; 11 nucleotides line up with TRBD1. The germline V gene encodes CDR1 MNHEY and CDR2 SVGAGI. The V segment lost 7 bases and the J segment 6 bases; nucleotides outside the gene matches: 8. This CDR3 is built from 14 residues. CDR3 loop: CASIPRTGGTEQYF. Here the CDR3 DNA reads TGTGCCAGCATTCCCCGGACAGGGGGCACCGAGCAGTACTTC.

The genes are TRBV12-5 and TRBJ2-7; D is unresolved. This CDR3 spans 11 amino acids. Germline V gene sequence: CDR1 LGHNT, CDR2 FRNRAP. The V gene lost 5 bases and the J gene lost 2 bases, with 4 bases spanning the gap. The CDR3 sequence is CASGRAYEQYF. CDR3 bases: TGTGCTAGTGGTCGGGCCTACGAGCAGTACTTC. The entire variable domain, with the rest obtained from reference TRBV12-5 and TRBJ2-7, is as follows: DARVTQTPRHKVTEMGQEVTMRCQPILGHNTVFWYRQTMMQGLELLAYFRNRAPLDDSGMPKDRFSAEMPDATLATLKIQPSEPRDSAVYFCASGRAYEQYFGPGTRLTVT.

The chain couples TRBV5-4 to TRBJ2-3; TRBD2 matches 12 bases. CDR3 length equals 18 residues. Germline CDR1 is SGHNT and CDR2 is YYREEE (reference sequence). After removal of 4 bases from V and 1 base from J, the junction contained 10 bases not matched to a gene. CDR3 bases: TGTGCCAGCAGCCCTACCCGGGCTAGCGGGGGGGGCACAGATACGCAGTATTTT. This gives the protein CASSPTRASGGGTDTQYF.

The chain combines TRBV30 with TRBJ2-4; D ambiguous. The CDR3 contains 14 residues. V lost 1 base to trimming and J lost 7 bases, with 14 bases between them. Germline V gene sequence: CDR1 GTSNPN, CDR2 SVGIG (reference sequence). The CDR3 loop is CAWSDLPSGNIQYF. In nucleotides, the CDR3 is TGTGCCTGGAGTGATTTGCCTAGTGGCAACATTCAGTACTTC.

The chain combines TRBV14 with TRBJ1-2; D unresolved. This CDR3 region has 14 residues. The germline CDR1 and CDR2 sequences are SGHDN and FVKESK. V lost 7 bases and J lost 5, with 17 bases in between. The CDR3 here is CASKMTGIQYGYTF. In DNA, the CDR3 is TGTGCCAGCAAAATGACCGGGATACAATATGGCTACACCTTC. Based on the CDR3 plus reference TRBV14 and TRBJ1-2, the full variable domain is EAGVTQFPSHSVIEKGQTVTLRCDPISGHDNLYWYRRVMGKEIKFLLHFVKESKQDESGMPNNRFLAERTGGTYSTLKVQPAELEDSGVYFCASKMTGIQYGYTFGSGTRLTVV.

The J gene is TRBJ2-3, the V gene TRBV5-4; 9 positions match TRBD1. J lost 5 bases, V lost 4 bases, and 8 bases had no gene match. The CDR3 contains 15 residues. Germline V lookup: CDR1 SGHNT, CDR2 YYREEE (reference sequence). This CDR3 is CASSDRGTGRDTQYF. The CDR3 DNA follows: TGTGCCAGCAGCGACCGAGGGACAGGGAGAGATACGCAGTATTTT. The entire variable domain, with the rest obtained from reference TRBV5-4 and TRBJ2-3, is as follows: ETGVTQSPTHLIKTRGQQVTLRCSSQSGHNTVSWYQQALGQGPQFIFQYYREEENGRGNFPPRFSGLQFPNYSSELNVNALELDDSALYLCASSDRGTGRDTQYFGPGTRLTVL.

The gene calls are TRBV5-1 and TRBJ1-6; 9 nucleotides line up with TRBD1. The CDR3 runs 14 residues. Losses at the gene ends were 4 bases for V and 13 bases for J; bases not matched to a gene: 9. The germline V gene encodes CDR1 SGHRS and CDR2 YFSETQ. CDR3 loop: CASSLSGTGRPLHF. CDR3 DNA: TGCGCCAGCAGCCTTTCCGGGACAGGGAGGCCCCTCCACTTT.

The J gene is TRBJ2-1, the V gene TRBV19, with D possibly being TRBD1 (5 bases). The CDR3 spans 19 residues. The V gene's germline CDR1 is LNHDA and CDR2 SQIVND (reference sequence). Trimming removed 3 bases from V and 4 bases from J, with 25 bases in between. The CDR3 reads CASSISGMSFTNLYNEQFF. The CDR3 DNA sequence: TGTGCCAGTAGTATTTCAGGGATGTCATTCACGAACTTATACAATGAGCAGTTCTTC.

CDR3 residues: CASSSVGGAYNEQFF. In DNA form, the CDR3 reads TGTGCCAGCAGTTCCGTGGGGGGGGCCTACAATGAGCAGTTCTTC. The gene calls are TRBV6-5 and TRBJ2-1; TRBD2 aligns across 7 bases. Germline V gene sequence: CDR1 MNHEY, CDR2 SVGAGI. This CDR3 region has 15 residues. V shed 4 bases and J 2 bases; nucleotides not matched to a gene: 5.